This TCR beta chain was identified in a study of cytomegalovirus exposure and HLA in healthy donors. At the level of the study: Unique TCRs from HLA-typed donors, 80 million to 90 million of them, were held in an early data release. Findings and limits, study-wide: Most CMV-associated TCR beta chains appeared HLA-restricted in a later analysis.

This CDR3 is 14 amino acids long. CDR1 is SGHDT, CDR2 YYEEEE, per germline. The V and J ends lost 2 bases and 9 bases, in that order; junction bases with no gene match: 10. Turning to this clone: The antigen remains unidentified.

A multiplex PCR was run with 60 Vbeta primers and 13 Jbeta primers. Using immunoSEQ multiplex PCR, the repertoire was profiled, and TCRdb retains in-frame clones only, with some absent. The sample gives approximately 120,000 clones, about 81% of which show up once; about 1.1% is in the top ten. The chain has TRBV5-6 and TRBJ2-5, with 7 bases identical to TRBD2. The TCR originated in a woman aged 25-40 years in good health and CMV-seronegative. The sample was PBMCs. DNA of the CDR3: TGTGCCAGCAGCTTCCGGGACTACCGAAATCCCCAGTACTTC. This sequence encodes CASSFRDYRNPQYF.